This TCR beta chain was observed in a study of T-cell reconstitution after alpha-beta-depleted transplantation in children. Study-level points and caveats: Newly produced T cells mostly provided counts and TCRbeta diversity after one year, as hyperexpanded clones declined.

Unique molecular identifiers were incorporated into the prepared TCRbeta library. TCRdb reanalysed the PCR reads using MiXCR and keeps one entry per CDR3 protein. The sample comprises some 300,000 distinct CDR3 sequences, 6.5% to 9% of which are singletons, and about 8.2% rests with the top ten. This clonotype showed up many times. Its matching antigen is unknown. With 1 base removed from V and 2 bases from J, the gap between germline ends came to 7 bases. Germline CDR1 and CDR2: SGHTA and FQGNSA. The CDR3 runs to 14 residues. The source of this sequence is a female patient aged 2-15 years who had a stem cell transplant for Fanconi anemia, so the T cells may come from the graft donor. The chain employs TRBV7-2 and TRBJ2-3; unclear D gene. Sequenced here: peripheral blood, sampled 360 days after TCRalphabeta/CD19-depleted stem cell transplant. The CDR3 here is CASSLDPYTDTQYF. For the CDR3, the DNA is TGTGCCAGCAGCTTAGACCCTTACACAGATACGCAGTATTTT.